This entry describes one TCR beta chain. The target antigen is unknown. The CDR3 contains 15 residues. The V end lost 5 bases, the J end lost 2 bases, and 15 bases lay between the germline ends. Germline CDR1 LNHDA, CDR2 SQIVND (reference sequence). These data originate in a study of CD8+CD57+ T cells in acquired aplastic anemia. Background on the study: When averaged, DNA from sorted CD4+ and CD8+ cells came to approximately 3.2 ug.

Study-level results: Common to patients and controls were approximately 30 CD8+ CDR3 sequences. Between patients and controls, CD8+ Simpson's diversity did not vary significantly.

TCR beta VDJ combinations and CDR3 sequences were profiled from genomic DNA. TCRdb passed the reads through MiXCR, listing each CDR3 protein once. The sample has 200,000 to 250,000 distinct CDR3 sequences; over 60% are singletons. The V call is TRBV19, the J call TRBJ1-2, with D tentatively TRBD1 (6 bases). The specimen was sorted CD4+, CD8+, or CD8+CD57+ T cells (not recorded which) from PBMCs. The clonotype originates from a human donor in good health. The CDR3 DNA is TGTGCCAGTAGTTACACTGGGGGGGCCAACTATGGCTACACCTTC. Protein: CASSYTGGANYGYTF.